Sequencing of this T cell receptor beta chain was carried out in a study of T-cell memory formation after mild COVID-19. 5'RACE primed from the constant segment yielded TCR alpha and TCR beta cDNA libraries bearing sample barcodes and UMIs. TCRdb redid the calling of the 5' RACE reads with MiXCR, one entry per CDR3 protein. The sample includes 35,000 to 45,000 distinct CDR3 sequences, roughly 8% of them seen just once. Only a few counts were recorded for this clonotype. Its antigen is currently unknown. Study-level findings and limits: Cross-reactive memory appears to have joined, as suggested by some responding clones showing up in pre-infection memory.

V gave up 6 bases and J gave up 6 bases; unmatched junction bases: 9. The CDR3 totals 15 residues. What was sequenced was PBMCs or a T cell subset sorted from them (not recorded which). This chain uses TRBV12-3 or TRBV12-4 with TRBJ1-4; the match to TRBD1 covers 8 bases. This sequence originates from a man aged 18 to 29 who had mild COVID-19 (a few samples of this study predate the infection). Cell type and time point are not known. DNA of the CDR3: TGTGCCAGCAGCCCCGGACAGGGCTTTTATGAAAAACTGTTTTTT. It is translated as CASSPGQGFYEKLFF.